This T cell receptor (beta chain) emerged from a study of CD8+CD57+ T cells in acquired aplastic anemia. Across the study: Across the sorted CD4+ and CD8+ cells, DNA amounts averaged roughly 3.5 ug.

Whoever was chosen for sequencing had shown CD8+CD57+ cell expansion by flow cytometry. According to the study, genomic DNA was the template for TCR beta VDJ and CDR3 profiling. TCRdb re-derived calls from the reads in MiXCR, one entry per CDR3 protein. The sample consists of 150,000 or so distinct CDR3 sequences, 40% to 60% of them appearing once. Study-level findings and limits: Between patients and controls, CD8+ Simpson's diversity did not vary significantly. Patients and controls shared 25 to 30 CD8+ CDR3 sequences, which appeared highly expressed in patients and within their immunodominant clones.

This clonotype has just a few counts. What it binds is unknown. CDR1 and CDR2 from the germline V gene are MGHDK and SYGVNS. The CDR3 contains 14 residues. The germline V and J ends were trimmed by 3 bases and 3 bases, with 11 bases remaining between them. Sequencing was done on a sample of sorted CD4+, CD8+, or CD8+CD57+ T cells (not recorded which) from PBMCs. The clonotype originates from a human donor with aplastic anemia. The chain links TRBV25-1 to TRBJ1-2; no definite D call. The DNA of the CDR3 is TGTGCCAGCAGTGATCTTCATTTAGACTATGGCTACACCTTC. Amino acids: CASSDLHLDYGYTF.